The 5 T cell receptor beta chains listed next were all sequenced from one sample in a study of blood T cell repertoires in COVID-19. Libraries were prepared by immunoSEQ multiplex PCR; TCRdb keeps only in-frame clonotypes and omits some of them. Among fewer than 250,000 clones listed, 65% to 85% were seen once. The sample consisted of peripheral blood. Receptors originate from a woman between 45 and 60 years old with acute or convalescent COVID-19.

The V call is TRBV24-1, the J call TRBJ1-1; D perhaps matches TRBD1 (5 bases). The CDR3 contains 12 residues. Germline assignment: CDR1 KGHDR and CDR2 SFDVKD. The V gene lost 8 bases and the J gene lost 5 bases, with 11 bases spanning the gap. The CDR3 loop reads CATKGMGTEAFF. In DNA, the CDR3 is TGTGCCACCAAGGGGATGGGAACTGAAGCTTTCTTT.

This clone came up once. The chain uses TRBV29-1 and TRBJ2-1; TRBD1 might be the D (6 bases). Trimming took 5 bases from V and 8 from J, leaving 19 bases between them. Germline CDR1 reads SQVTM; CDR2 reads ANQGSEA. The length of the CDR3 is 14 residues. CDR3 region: CSVPYRAAVDEQFF. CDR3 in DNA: TGCAGCGTTCCTTACAGGGCGGCCGTCGATGAGCAGTTCTTC.

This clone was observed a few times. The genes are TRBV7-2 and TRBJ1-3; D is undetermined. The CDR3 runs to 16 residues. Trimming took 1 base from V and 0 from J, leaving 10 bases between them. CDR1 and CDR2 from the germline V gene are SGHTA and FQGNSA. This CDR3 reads CASSLGGQLSGNTIYF. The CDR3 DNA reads TGTGCCAGCAGCTTAGGCGGGCAGCTCTCTGGAAACACCATATATTTT.

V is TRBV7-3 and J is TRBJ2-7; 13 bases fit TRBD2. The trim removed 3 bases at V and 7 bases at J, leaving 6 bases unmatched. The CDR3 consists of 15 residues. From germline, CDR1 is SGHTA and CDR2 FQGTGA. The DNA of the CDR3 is TGTGCCAGCAGCTTCGGACTAGCGGGAGTTCAAGAGCAGTACTTC. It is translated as CASSFGLAGVQEQYF.

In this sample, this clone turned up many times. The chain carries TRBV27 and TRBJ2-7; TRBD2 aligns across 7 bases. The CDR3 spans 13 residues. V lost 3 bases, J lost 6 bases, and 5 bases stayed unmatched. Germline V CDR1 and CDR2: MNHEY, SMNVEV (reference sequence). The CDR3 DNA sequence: TGTGCCAGCAGTTTCGGGGCTAGCGGCGAGCAGTACTTC. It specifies CASSFGASGEQYF.